A single T cell receptor beta chain is shown here with its context. What it binds is unknown. This record comes from a study of CD8+ T cells in alopecia areata. Study context: Treated patients were dosed with oral tofacitinib, taking 5 to 10 mg twice daily. Broader study findings: More clonal than normal scalp was lesional scalp, particularly alopecia totalis/universalis. Researchers reported that TCR sharing among patients proved less clear than in mice, possibly HLA-linked.

Germline V gene data show CDR1 as SGHRS and CDR2 as YFSETQ. V lost 3 bases, J lost 3 bases, and 8 bases lay in between. The CDR3 sequence is 13 residues long. Starting from PBMCs, sorting isolated CD4+ and CD8+ T cells. Extracted from the samples, RNA was reverse transcribed into cDNA to serve as the sequencing template. The protocol was immunoSEQ multiplex PCR, while the TCRdb copy is restricted to in-frame clones and leaves out a portion. This table holds some 170,000 clones, 67% found once. The source is a human donor with alopecia areata. The sample here was CD8+ T cells sorted from blood, taken at week 0. J is TRBJ2-3 and V is TRBV5-1; D could derive from TRBD1 or TRBD2 (6 bases each). The CDR3 sequence is CASSSGATDTQYF. In DNA form, the CDR3 reads TGCGCCAGCAGCTCGGGGGCGACAGATACGCAGTATTTT.